A single sample is the source of the 8 T cell receptor beta chains below, sequenced in a study of shared clonotypes between healthy human individuals. Clones were sequenced by immunoSEQ multiplex PCR, and TCRdb holds only the in-frame ones, with some missing. Of about 490,000 clones in the sample, about 72% were seen once. Source material: PBMCs. These receptors were obtained from a woman in her forties in good health. Some clones in this sample may be carry-over from other donors' samples.

V usage is TRBV5-8 and J usage is TRBJ2-6; no firm D call. Trimming took off 3 bases at V and 4 bases at J, with 17 bases between the two ends. CDR1 and CDR2 from the germline V gene are SGHTS and YDEGEE. CDR3 length equals 17 residues. The CDR3 sequence is CASSWDRADFGANVLTF. In DNA form, the CDR3 reads TGTGCCAGCAGCTGGGATAGGGCCGACTTCGGGGCCAACGTCCTGACTTTC. Full variable domain (rest looked up from reference TRBV5-8 and TRBJ2-6): EAGVTQSPTHLIKTRGQQATLRCSPISGHTSVYWYQQALGLGLQFLLWYDEGEERNRGNFPPRFSGRQFPNYSSELNVNALELEDSALYLCASSWDRADFGANVLTFGAGSRLTVL.

The genes are TRBV5-4 and TRBJ2-1; TRBD1 or TRBD2 may be the D gene (6 bases each). CDR1 and CDR2 (germline): SGHNT, YYREEE (reference sequence). The CDR3 is made up of 15 amino acids. Trimming took 4 bases from V and 2 from J, leaving 13 bases between them. CDR3 DNA: TGTGCCAGCAGCCCGGGCGGGACAACCTACAATGAGCAGTTCTTC. Its protein product is CASSPGGTTYNEQFF.

The rearrangement links TRBV30 to TRBJ2-6; tentative D call: TRBD1 (6 bases). The CDR3 sequence is 20 residues long. The V and J ends lost 0 bases and 0 bases respectively, with 21 bases between them. Germline loops: CDR1 GTSNPN, CDR2 SVGIG (reference sequence). This chain's CDR3 is CAWSVSRGTYPYSGANVLTF. The CDR3 bases are TGTGCCTGGAGTGTCTCAAGGGGGACATATCCATACTCTGGGGCCAACGTCCTGACTTTC.

CDR3: CATRAEETQYF. CDR3 sequence (DNA): TGTGCCACCCGGGCCGAGGAGACCCAGTACTTC. This chain joins TRBV7-9 and TRBJ2-5; no definite D call. The CDR3 length is 11 residues. CDR1 and CDR2 (germline): SEHNR, FQNEAQ (reference sequence). The V gene lost 10 bases and the J gene lost 5 bases, with 11 bases spanning the gap.

The rearrangement uses TRBV9 and TRBJ2-2; 7 bases fit TRBD1. There are 15 residues in the CDR3. The junction had 4 bases not matched to a gene; V was cut back by 2 bases and J by 3 bases. CDR1 is SGDLS and CDR2 is YYNGEE in the germline V gene. CDR3 amino acids: CASSVGQGDTGELFF. The CDR3, as DNA: TGTGCCAGCAGCGTTGGTCAGGGGGACACCGGGGAGCTGTTTTTT. Full variable domain (rest looked up from reference TRBV9 and TRBJ2-2): DSGVTQTPKHLITATGQRVTLRCSPRSGDLSVYWYQQSLDQGLQFLIQYYNGEERAKGNILERFSAQQFPDLHSELNLSSLELGDSALYFCASSVGQGDTGELFFGEGSRLTVL.

The rearrangement links TRBV5-1 to TRBJ2-7; 11 bases match TRBD2. J lost 6 bases, V lost 0 bases, and 5 bases had no gene match. In germline, CDR1 is SGHRS, CDR2 YFSETQ. This CDR3 is built from 15 residues. The CDR3 region is CASSLDSGLAGEQYF. Here the CDR3 DNA reads TGCGCCAGCAGCTTGGATAGTGGACTAGCGGGCGAGCAGTACTTC.

The chain has TRBV5-1 and TRBJ1-2, with 8 bases identical to TRBD1. The CDR3 runs to 16 residues. CDR1 and CDR2 (germline): SGHRS, YFSETQ. With V trimmed by 4 bases and J by 0 bases, 8 bases remained unmatched. The CDR3 bases are TGCGCCAGCAGCCCGCAGGGGGCGCGGGCTAACTATGGCTACACCTTC. Encoded protein: CASSPQGARANYGYTF.

The rearrangement joins TRBV16 to TRBJ2-3; 8 bases align to TRBD2. Germline V CDR1 and CDR2: KGHSY, FQNENV. V dropped 0 bases and J dropped 3; count of bases not matched to a gene: 5. The CDR3 length is 16 residues. The CDR3 here is CASSQSWASGTDTQYF. CDR3 DNA: TGTGCCAGCAGCCAATCGTGGGCTAGCGGGACAGATACGCAGTATTTT.